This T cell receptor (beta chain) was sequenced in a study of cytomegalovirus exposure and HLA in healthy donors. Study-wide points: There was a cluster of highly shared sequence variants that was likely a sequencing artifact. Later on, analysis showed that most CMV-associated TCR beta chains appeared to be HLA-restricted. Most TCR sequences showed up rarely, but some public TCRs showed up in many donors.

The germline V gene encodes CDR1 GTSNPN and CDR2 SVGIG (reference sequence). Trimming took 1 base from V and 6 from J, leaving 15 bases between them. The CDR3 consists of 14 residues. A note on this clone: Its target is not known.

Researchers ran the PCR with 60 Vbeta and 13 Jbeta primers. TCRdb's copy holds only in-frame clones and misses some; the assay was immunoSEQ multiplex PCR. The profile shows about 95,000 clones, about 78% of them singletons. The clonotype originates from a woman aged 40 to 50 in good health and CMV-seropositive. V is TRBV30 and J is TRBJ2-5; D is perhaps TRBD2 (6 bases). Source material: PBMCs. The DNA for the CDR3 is TGTGCCTGGAGTGGGGGCGCGGGGAGGCAGACCCAGTACTTC. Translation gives CAWSGGAGRQTQYF.